Below, 18 T cell receptor beta chains from the same sample are listed, as sequenced in a study of PD-1 blockade in classical Hodgkin lymphoma. Measured with immunoSEQ multiplex PCR; TCRdb has only the in-frame clones, and not every one. The sample contains approximately 98,000 clones, 80% to 90% of which appear only once. Each patient experienced a relapse that followed autologous stem cell transplantation, and brentuximab vedotin exposure varied. The sequences come from peripheral blood mononuclear cells (PBMCs), collected before the second cycle of nivolumab. The receptors shown here come from a human donor with classical Hodgkin lymphoma.

The rearrangement joins TRBV4-3 to TRBJ1-2; 8 nucleotides match TRBD1. V was clipped by 2 bases and J by 4 bases; unmatched bases: 6. CDR1 is LGHNA and CDR2 is YSLEER in the germline V gene. This CDR3 has 15 residues. In DNA form, the CDR3 reads TGCGCCAGCAGCCAACAGGGGGCCTTCTCCTATGGCTACACCTTC. Translating gives CASSQQGAFSYGYTF.

This chain links TRBV6-1 with TRBJ2-1; D is unclear. The CDR3 extends over 14 amino acids. Germline lookup yields CDR1 MNHNS and CDR2 SASEGT. The V and J ends lost 3 bases and 3 bases respectively, with 9 bases between them. CDR3 region: CASSEKRDYNEQFF. Written as DNA, the CDR3 is TGTGCCAGCAGTGAGAAAAGGGACTACAATGAGCAGTTCTTC.

This clone was seen only once. The V gene is TRBV6-1, the J gene TRBJ1-5; D not resolved. From germline, CDR1 is MNHNS and CDR2 SASEGT. V was cut by 0 bases and J by 4 bases, with 4 bases left in between. The CDR3 covers 13 residues. This CDR3 is CASSEAGNQPQHF. CDR3 coding DNA: TGTGCCAGCAGTGAAGCGGGGAATCAGCCCCAGCATTTT.

V and J are TRBV12-5 and TRBJ2-7; D is unresolved. The CDR3 totals 11 residues. Germline V gene sequence: CDR1 LGHNT, CDR2 FRNRAP. Between the trimmed V and J ends, which lost 1 base and 3 bases, there was a span of 1 base. In nucleotides, the CDR3 is TGTGCTAGTGGTTTGGACTACGAGCAGTACTTC. This sequence encodes CASGLDYEQYF.

The chain couples TRBV29-1 to TRBJ2-7, with 8 bases that match TRBD1. From germline, CDR1 is SQVTM and CDR2 ANQGSEA. The CDR3 runs 13 residues. V lost 4 bases to trimming and J lost 7 bases; unmatched junction nucleotides: 9. The CDR3 spells CSVAKDRVREQYF. The CDR3 DNA reads TGCAGCGTTGCTAAGGACAGGGTGAGGGAGCAGTACTTC.

The CDR3, as DNA: TGTGCCAGTAGGAAAACGGACAGGGGTCACGAGCAGTACTTC. Its translation: CASRKTDRGHEQYF. The rearrangement links TRBV19 to TRBJ2-7; 9 bases are shared with TRBD1. J gave up 5 bases and V 6 bases, and 8 bases lay outside the gene matches. Germline CDR1 is LNHDA and CDR2 is SQIVND (reference sequence). The CDR3 contains 14 residues. Combining the CDR3 with reference TRBV19 and TRBJ2-7 gives the whole variable domain DGGITQSPKYLFRKEGQNVTLSCEQNLNHDAMYWYRQDPGQGLRLIYYSQIVNDFQKGDIAEGYSVSREKKESFPLTVTSAQKNPTAFYLCASRKTDRGHEQYFGPGTRLTVT.

This clone appeared a few times. J is TRBJ1-3 and V is TRBV7-9, with D unclear. V dropped 3 bases and J dropped 0 bases, with 6 bases sitting between them. This CDR3 has 14 residues. Per germline, CDR1 SEHNR and CDR2 FQNEAQ (reference sequence). CDR3 sequence (DNA): TGTGCCAGCAGCTTCTCTGCCTCTGGAAACACCATATATTTT. It yields the protein CASSFSASGNTIYF. Supplemented by reference TRBV7-9 and TRBJ1-3, the full variable domain reads DTGVSQNPRHKITKRGQNVTFRCDPISEHNRLYWYRQTLGQGPEFLTYFQNEAQLEKSRLLSDRFSAERPKGSFSTLEIQRTEQGDSAMYLCASSFSASGNTIYFGEGSWLTVV.

Concerning this clone: The identical CDR3 is also encoded by other nucleotide sequences in the sample. The chain recombines TRBV5-4 with TRBJ2-7, with 9 bases matching TRBD2. The CDR3 is 14 amino acids. The germline V gene has CDR1 SGHNT and CDR2 YYREEE (reference sequence). The V and J ends lost 4 bases and 4 bases, in that order; junction bases with no gene match: 6. This CDR3 reads CASSLGTSIYEQYF. Written as DNA, the CDR3 is TGTGCCAGCAGCCTCGGGACTAGCATTTACGAGCAGTACTTC.

Details on this clone: The junction shows a germline mismatch at one end, possibly a read error. The rearrangement uses TRBV29-1 and TRBJ2-1; 13 nucleotides agree with TRBD2. CDR3 length: 14 residues. Per germline, CDR1 SQVTM and CDR2 ANQGSEA. The CDR3 is CSVEGLAGEYEQFF. The CDR3 nucleotides are TGCAGCGTCGAAGGACTAGCGGGAGAATATGAGCAGTTCTTC.

This rearrangement joins TRBV6-1 to TRBJ1-2, with a tentative D call TRBD1 (5 bases). This CDR3 is 15 amino acids long. Trimming took 0 bases from V and 5 from J, leaving 13 bases between them. Germline CDR1 MNHNS, CDR2 SASEGT. CDR3: CASSEARTSPYGYTF. As DNA, the CDR3 is TGTGCCAGCAGTGAAGCGAGGACATCTCCGTATGGCTACACCTTC.

V gene TRBV28 combines with J gene TRBJ2-7; tentatively, D is TRBD2 (5 bases). V shed 3 bases and J shed 6 bases, with 12 bases lying between them. Looked up from germline, CDR1 is MDHEN and CDR2 is SYDVKM. The CDR3 sequence is 13 residues long. The CDR3 bases are TGTGCCAGCAGTTTTCGGGGTGCTGGCGAGCAGTACTTC. Protein sequence: CASSFRGAGEQYF.

The chain recombines TRBV10-1 with TRBJ1-1; 10 nucleotides match TRBD1. The CDR3 spans 15 residues. The V and J ends lost 0 bases and 4 bases, in that order; junction bases with no gene match: 2. CDR1 and CDR2 from the germline V gene are WNHNN and SYGVQD (reference sequence). CDR3 region: CASSESGQGITEAFF. As DNA, the CDR3 is TGCGCCAGCAGTGAGTCGGGACAGGGGATCACTGAAGCTTTCTTT.

The chain carries TRBV7-2 and TRBJ2-7; D remains unclear. Germline assignment: CDR1 SGHTA and CDR2 FQGNSA. This CDR3 contains 16 residues. Trimming took off 1 base at V and 3 bases at J, with 16 bases between the two ends. For the CDR3, the DNA is TGTGCCAGCAGCTTAGGTTCGTATAGGGTAAACTACGAGCAGTACTTC. Translating it yields CASSLGSYRVNYEQYF.

This clone was picked up a small number of times. V and J are TRBV21-1 and TRBJ2-5; whether TRBD2, the table's D call, matches the DNA was not checked. TRBV21-1 constitutes a pseudogene. The CDR3 runs 12 residues. In DNA, the CDR3 is TGTGCCAGCAGCCCCTATTGGGAGACCCAGTACTTC. It codes for CASSPYWETQYF.

The genes are TRBV5-1 and TRBJ1-3, with no clear D. The V end lost 0 bases, the J end lost 4 bases, and 5 bases lay between the germline ends. This CDR3 is 13 amino acids long. Germline V gene data show CDR1 as SGHRS and CDR2 as YFSETQ. The CDR3 here is CASSLDMGNTIYF. The DNA of the CDR3 is TGCGCCAGCAGCTTGGACATGGGAAACACCATATATTTT.

This clone occurred once. V usage is TRBV7-2 and J usage is TRBJ2-5; 7 positions agree with TRBD1. Germline V gives CDR1 SGHTA, CDR2 FQGNSA. CDR3 length: 16 residues. V trimming: 5 bases; J trimming: 0 bases; junction bases outside the gene matches: 9. The CDR3 loop is CASSPGTAGYQETQYF. The CDR3 coding sequence is TGTGCCAGCAGCCCTGGGACAGCTGGGTACCAAGAGACCCAGTACTTC.

The chain combines TRBV5-1 with TRBJ1-3; D is perhaps TRBD1 (5 bases). Germline assignment: CDR1 SGHRS and CDR2 YFSETQ. The length of the CDR3 is 15 residues. V shed 0 bases and J shed 4 bases, with 11 bases lying between them. The CDR3 DNA reads as TGCGCCAGCAGCTTGGCACCCAGGGAAGGAAACACCATATATTTT. It yields the protein CASSLAPREGNTIYF.

The chain couples TRBV19 to TRBJ2-1, with a tentative D call TRBD2 (6 bases). V was shortened by 4 bases and J by 12 bases, with 10 bases between the two germline ends. Per the germline V gene, CDR1 is LNHDA and CDR2 is SQIVND (reference sequence). This CDR3 spans 11 amino acids. Written as DNA, the CDR3 is TGTGCCAGTAGTACCCCCGGGGGGCAGTTCTTC. Its protein product is CASSTPGGQFF.